This note documents a single TCR beta chain sequence. Antigen: not known. Assay used: immunoSEQ multiplex PCR; TCRdb lists only in-frame clones, some missing. Among 130,000 or so clones listed, roughly 93% were seen once. The sample originates from a study of T cell responses to AZD1222 COVID-19 vaccine. This CDR3 region has 15 residues. CDR1 and CDR2 from the germline V gene are KGHDR and SFDVKD. With 7 bases clipped from V and 7 bases from J, the junction kept 12 bases outside the gene matches. The study's findings and limits: Unmutated variant regions reportedly attract nearly half of all spike-specific TCRs.

The sequence was obtained from an adult in good health. The V call is TRBV24-1, the J call TRBJ2-1; 7 bases line up with TRBD2. The sequencing used peripheral blood, collected on day 0 of AZD1222 vaccination. The CDR3 here is CATSDTLGGGNEQFF. The CDR3 nucleotides read TGTGCCACCAGCGACACTTTGGGGGGAGGGAATGAGCAGTTCTTC.